The clone carrying this T cell receptor beta chain was recorded only once. This entry comes from a study of blood T cell repertoires in COVID-19. Across the whole study: Collection of acute and convalescent COVID-19 samples took place in the United States, Italy and Spain.

The protocol was immunoSEQ multiplex PCR, while the TCRdb copy is restricted to in-frame clones and leaves out a portion. The sample lists around 320,000 clones; around 87% were seen once. The CDR3 totals 15 residues. Looked up from germline, CDR1 is LGHDT and CDR2 is YNNKEL (reference sequence). With 0 bases clipped from V and 9 bases from J, the junction kept 8 bases outside the gene matches. The chain couples TRBV3-1 (or the pseudogene TRBV3-2) to TRBJ2-1; 7 bases line up with TRBD2. Sequencing was done on a sample of peripheral blood. This receptor was identified in a man between 18 and 29 years old with active or convalescent COVID-19. The chain's CDR3 is CASSQDLRGRSEQFF. CDR3 bases: TGTGCCAGCAGCCAAGATCTGCGGGGGAGGAGTGAGCAGTTCTTC.